This entry lists 4 T cell receptor beta chains sequenced from one sample in a study of cytomegalovirus exposure and HLA in healthy donors. PCR primers comprised 60 Vbeta and 13 Jbeta primers. Profiled with immunoSEQ multiplex PCR; TCRdb holds only in-frame clones, not every one. The table records around 140,000 clones, around 90% of them present only once. The sequenced material came from PBMCs. Receptors were obtained from a woman in her thirties or forties in good health and CMV-seronegative.

This chain joins TRBV10-3 and TRBJ1-4, with D unresolved. V was pared by 6 bases and J by 8 bases, with 19 bases between. The CDR3 length is 15 residues. Germline CDR1 reads ENHRY; CDR2 reads SYGVKD. CDR3 nucleotides: TGTGCCATCAGAGAGGATGAGGCGCCGGAAGAAAAACTGTTTTTT. This sequence encodes CAIREDEAPEEKLFF.

The table lists this clone with a count of one. This chain joins TRBV30 and TRBJ2-5; TRBD2 matches at 8 bases. J gave up 5 bases and V 3 bases, and 11 bases lay outside the gene matches. This CDR3 spans 15 amino acids. The V gene's germline CDR1 is GTSNPN and CDR2 SVGIG (reference sequence). The CDR3 bases are TGTGCCTGGAGCTCCGCGGGAGGAGTTGTGGAGACCCAGTACTTC. This translates into CAWSSAGGVVETQYF.

The J gene is TRBJ1-4, the V gene TRBV28; D uncertain. This CDR3 is built from 14 residues. Germline V CDR1 and CDR2: MDHEN, SYDVKM. V lost 6 bases to trimming and J lost 8 bases, with 16 bases between them. The CDR3 bases are TGTGCCAGCAGCATTGGACGGCGGGGAGAAAAACTGTTTTTT. Translated, it gives CASSIGRRGEKLFF. The full variable domain, rest sourced from reference TRBV28 and TRBJ1-4, is DVKVTQSSRYLVKRTGEKVFLECVQDMDHENMFWYRQDPGLGLRLIYFSYDVKMKEKGDIPEGYSVSREKKERFSLILESASTNQTSMYLCASSIGRRGEKLFFGSGTQLSVL.

V gene TRBV29-1 combines with J gene TRBJ2-7, with 8 bases aligning to TRBD2. The V gene's germline CDR1 is SQVTM and CDR2 ANQGSEA. CDR3 length equals 15 residues. J was trimmed by 2 bases and V by 3 bases; bases with no gene match: 9. The CDR3, as DNA: TGCAGCGTTGAGTCCCCGGGAGGGCCGCCCTACGAGCAGTACTTC. Its translation is CSVESPGGPPYEQYF.